This T cell receptor beta chain is drawn from a study of regulatory T cells in long-lasting Graves disease. In building TCR beta libraries, iRepertoire HTBI primers were used together with Arm-PCR of CDR3 regions. TCRdb processed the multiplex PCR reads anew with MiXCR; each CDR3 protein has one entry. Counted here are about 470,000 distinct CDR3 sequences, approximately 21% occurring once; the ten biggest clones make up around 7%. This clonotype was seen only a few times. Germline loops: CDR1 SNHLY, CDR2 FYNNEI. Deletions cut 9 bases from V and 2 bases from J, with 26 bases between. This CDR3 is built from 18 residues. Regarding time point: persistent/refractory GD, antithyroid drugs over 5 years with positive TRAb. Isolated PBMC RNA provided the starting material for the TCR library.

The sequence derives from a female donor with Graves disease. V is TRBV2 and J is TRBJ2-1; D is perhaps TRBD1 or TRBD2 (6 bases each). The material was peripheral blood mononuclear cells (PBMCs), obtained when the disease was refractory, from a patient treated with antithyroid drugs. The CDR3 loop is CASGGGSGVPSAYNEQFF. The CDR3, as DNA: TGTGCCAGTGGAGGGGGTAGCGGCGTACCCAGCGCCTACAATGAGCAGTTCTTC.